A selection of T cell receptor beta chains follows, all from one sample in a study of T cell responses to AZD1222 COVID-19 vaccine. The assay was immunoSEQ multiplex PCR, and TCRdb's table has in-frame clones only and misses some. Of roughly 50,000 clones in the sample, approximately 86% were seen once. This specimen consisted of peripheral blood, obtained 28 days after the second AZD1222 dose. The receptors derive from an adult who received the AZD1222 COVID-19 vaccine. The CDR3 runs from the conserved cysteine through the conserved F or W. The D gene is left open where the match is weak. Not every row has a clone size; where given, it reads once, few, many or a size class.

size,J,V,D,DNA,CDR3
NA,TRBJ1-5,TRBV5-8,NA,TGTGCCAGCAGCTTGACAGAGGACAGCACGGATCCCCATTTT,CASSLTEDSTDPHF
NA,TRBJ1-1,TRBV2,NA,TGTGCCAGCGTTGCCAACATGAACACTGAAGCTTTCTTT,CASVANMNTEAFF
once,TRBJ1-2,TRBV7-8,NA,TGTGCCAGCAGCTCACCCGATCTGTCGGTGGGCTATGGCTACACCTTC,CASSSPDLSVGYGYTF
NA,TRBJ1-5,TRBV6-2/TRBV6-3,NA,TGTGCCAGCAGTGACAGCAGCAATCAGCCCCAGCATTTT,CASSDSSNQPQHF
NA,TRBJ2-1,TRBV10-1,TRBD2,TGCGCCAGCAGTGTAGCGGGAGTGGGCTACAATGAGCAGTTCTTC,CASSVAGVGYNEQFF
NA,TRBJ1-4,TRBV5-1,NA,TGCGCCAGCAGCTTGCTCAGTACAACTAATGAAAAACTGTTTTTT,CASSLLSTTNEKLFF
NA,TRBJ2-1,TRBV11-3,TRBD2,TGTGCCAGCAGCTTTAAGGGGCGGGAGCCCTACAATGAGCAGTTCTTC,CASSFKGREPYNEQFF
NA,TRBJ2-1,TRBV5-4,NA,TGTGCCAGCACCCTTGGTGGCGGCTATTCCTACAATGAGCAGTTCTTC,CASTLGGGYSYNEQFF
few,TRBJ1-4,TRBV9,NA,TGTGCCAGCATCCCAGGTCAATTGGGAAAGGGAAAACTGTTTTTT,CASIPGQLGKGKLFF
NA,TRBJ1-4,TRBV27,TRBD1,TGTGCCAGCAGTTCTAGAGGGGGCGACGAAAAACTGTTTTTT,CASSSRGGDEKLFF
NA,TRBJ2-3,TRBV24-1,NA,TGTGCCACCAGTGACACCTACCGACAGGGACTATCCACAGATACGCAGTATTTT,CATSDTYRQGLSTDTQYF